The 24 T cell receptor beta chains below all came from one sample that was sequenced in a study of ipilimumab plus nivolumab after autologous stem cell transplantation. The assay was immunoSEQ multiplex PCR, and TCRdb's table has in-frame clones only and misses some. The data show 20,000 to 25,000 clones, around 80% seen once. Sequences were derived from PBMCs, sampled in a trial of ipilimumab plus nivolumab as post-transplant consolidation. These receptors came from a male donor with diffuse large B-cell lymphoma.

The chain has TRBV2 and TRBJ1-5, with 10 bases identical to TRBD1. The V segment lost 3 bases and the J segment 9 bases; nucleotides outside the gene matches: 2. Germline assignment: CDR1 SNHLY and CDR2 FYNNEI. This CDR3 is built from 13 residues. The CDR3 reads CASSDDRGRPQHF. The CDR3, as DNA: TGTGCCAGCAGTGACGACAGGGGGCGGCCCCAGCATTTT.

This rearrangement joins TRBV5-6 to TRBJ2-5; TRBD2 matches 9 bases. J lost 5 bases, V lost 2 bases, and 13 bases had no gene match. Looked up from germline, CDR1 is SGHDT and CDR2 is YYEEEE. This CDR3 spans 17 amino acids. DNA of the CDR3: TGTGCCAGCAGCTTTCCTACCCATAGCGGGGGCAGCGAGACCCAGTACTTC. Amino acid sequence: CASSFPTHSGGSETQYF.

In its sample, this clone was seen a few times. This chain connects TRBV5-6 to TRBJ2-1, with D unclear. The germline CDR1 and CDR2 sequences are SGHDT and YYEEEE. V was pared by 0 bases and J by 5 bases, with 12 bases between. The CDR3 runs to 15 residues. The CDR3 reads CASSLARQANNEQFF. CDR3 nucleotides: TGTGCCAGCAGCTTGGCGCGGCAGGCCAACAATGAGCAGTTCTTC.

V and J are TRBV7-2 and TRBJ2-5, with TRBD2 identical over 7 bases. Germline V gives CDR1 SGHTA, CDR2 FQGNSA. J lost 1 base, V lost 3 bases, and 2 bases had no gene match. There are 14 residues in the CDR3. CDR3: CASSFGGSQETQYF. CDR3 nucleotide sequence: TGTGCCAGCAGCTTCGGGGGGAGCCAAGAGACCCAGTACTTC.

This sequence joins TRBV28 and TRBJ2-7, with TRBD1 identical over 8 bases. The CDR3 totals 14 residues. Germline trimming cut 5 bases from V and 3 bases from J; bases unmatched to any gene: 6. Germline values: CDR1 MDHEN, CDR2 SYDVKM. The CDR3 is CASSGTGGGYEQYF. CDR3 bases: TGTGCCAGCAGTGGGACAGGTGGTGGCTACGAGCAGTACTTC.

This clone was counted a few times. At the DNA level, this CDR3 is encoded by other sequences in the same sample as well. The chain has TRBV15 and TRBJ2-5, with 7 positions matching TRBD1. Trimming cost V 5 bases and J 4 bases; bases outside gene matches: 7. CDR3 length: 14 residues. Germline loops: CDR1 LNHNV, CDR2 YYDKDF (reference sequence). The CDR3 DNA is TGTGCCACCAGCCGTGGAACAGGGGCAGAGACCCAGTACTTC. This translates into CATSRGTGAETQYF.

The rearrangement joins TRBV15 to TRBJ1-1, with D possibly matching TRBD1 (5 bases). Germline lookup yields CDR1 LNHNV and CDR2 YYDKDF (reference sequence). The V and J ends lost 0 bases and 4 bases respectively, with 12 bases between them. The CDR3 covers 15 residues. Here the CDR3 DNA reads TGTGCCACCAGCAGAGATTGGGACCGCCTCACTGAAGCTTTCTTT. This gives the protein CATSRDWDRLTEAFF.

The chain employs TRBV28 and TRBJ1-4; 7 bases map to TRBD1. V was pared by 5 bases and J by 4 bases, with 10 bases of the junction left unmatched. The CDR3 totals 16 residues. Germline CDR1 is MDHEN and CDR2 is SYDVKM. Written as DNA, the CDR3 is TGTGCCAGCAGTCCCGGGACAGCTCCGTATAATGAAAAACTGTTTTTT. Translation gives CASSPGTAPYNEKLFF.

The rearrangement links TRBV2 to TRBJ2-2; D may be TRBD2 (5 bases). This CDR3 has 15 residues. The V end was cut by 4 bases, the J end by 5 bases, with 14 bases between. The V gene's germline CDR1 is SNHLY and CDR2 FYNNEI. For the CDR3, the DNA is TGTGCCAGCAGTGGGGAGTTCGTTCGTACCGGGGAGCTGTTTTTT. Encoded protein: CASSGEFVRTGELFF. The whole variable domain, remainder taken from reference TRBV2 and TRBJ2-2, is EPEVTQTPSHQVTQMGQEVILRCVPISNHLYFYWYRQILGQKVEFLVSFYNNEISEKSEIFDDQFSVERPDGSNFTLKIRSTKLEDSAMYFCASSGEFVRTGELFFGEGSRLTVL.

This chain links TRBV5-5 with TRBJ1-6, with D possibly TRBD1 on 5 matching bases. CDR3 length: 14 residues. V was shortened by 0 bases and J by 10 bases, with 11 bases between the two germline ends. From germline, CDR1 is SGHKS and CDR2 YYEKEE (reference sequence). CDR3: CASSLGTFGSPLHF. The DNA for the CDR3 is TGTGCCAGCAGCTTGGGGACATTTGGCTCACCCCTCCACTTT.

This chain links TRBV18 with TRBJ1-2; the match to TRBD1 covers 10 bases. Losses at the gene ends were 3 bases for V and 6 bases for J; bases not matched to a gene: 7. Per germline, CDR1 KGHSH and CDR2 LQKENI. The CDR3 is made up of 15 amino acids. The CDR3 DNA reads TGTGCCAGCTCACCGGGACAGGGGAACTTGGATGGCTACACCTTC. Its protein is CASSPGQGNLDGYTF.

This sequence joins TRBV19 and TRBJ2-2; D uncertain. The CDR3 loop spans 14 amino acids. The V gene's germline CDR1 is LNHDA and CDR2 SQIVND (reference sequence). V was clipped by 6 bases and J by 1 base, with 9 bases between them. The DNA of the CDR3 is TGTGCCAGTAGAGGACCGGGGAACACCGGGGAGCTGTTTTTT. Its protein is CASRGPGNTGELFF. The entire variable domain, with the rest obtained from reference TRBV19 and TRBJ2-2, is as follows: DGGITQSPKYLFRKEGQNVTLSCEQNLNHDAMYWYRQDPGQGLRLIYYSQIVNDFQKGDIAEGYSVSREKKESFPLTVTSAQKNPTAFYLCASRGPGNTGELFFGEGSRLTVL.

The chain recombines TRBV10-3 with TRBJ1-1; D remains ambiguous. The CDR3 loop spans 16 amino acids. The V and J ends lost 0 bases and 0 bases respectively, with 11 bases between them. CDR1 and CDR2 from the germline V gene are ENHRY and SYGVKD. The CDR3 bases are TGTGCCATCAGTGAGTCGAAGACCGGAGTGAACACTGAAGCTTTCTTT. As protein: CAISESKTGVNTEAFF.

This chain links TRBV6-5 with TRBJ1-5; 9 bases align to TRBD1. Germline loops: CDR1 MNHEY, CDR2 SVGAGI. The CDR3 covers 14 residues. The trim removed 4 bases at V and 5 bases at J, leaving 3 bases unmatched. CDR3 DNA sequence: TGTGCCAGCAGTTCGGACAGGGGATATCAGCCCCAGCATTTT. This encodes CASSSDRGYQPQHF.

The CDR3: CAISESGGVTGQPQHF. The DNA for the CDR3 is TGTGCCATCAGTGAGTCGGGGGGGGTCACAGGGCAGCCCCAGCATTTT. This rearrangement joins TRBV10-3 to TRBJ1-5, with D possibly matching TRBD1 (6 bases). The germline V and J ends were trimmed by 0 bases and 7 bases, with 16 bases remaining between them. This CDR3 is built from 16 residues. Germline values: CDR1 ENHRY, CDR2 SYGVKD.

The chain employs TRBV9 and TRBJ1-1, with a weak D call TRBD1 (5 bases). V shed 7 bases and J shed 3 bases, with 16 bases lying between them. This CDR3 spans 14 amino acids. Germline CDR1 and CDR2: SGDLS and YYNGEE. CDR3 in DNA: TGTGCCAGCTCAAGGGACCTGGGCGACACTGAAGCTTTCTTT. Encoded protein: CASSRDLGDTEAFF. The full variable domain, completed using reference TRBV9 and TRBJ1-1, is DSGVTQTPKHLITATGQRVTLRCSPRSGDLSVYWYQQSLDQGLQFLIQYYNGEERAKGNILERFSAQQFPDLHSELNLSSLELGDSALYFCASSRDLGDTEAFFGQGTRLTVV.

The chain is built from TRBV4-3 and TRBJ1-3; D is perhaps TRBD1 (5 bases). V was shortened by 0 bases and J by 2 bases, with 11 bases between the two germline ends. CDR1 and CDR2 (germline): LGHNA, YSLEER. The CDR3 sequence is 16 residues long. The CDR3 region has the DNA TGCGCCAGCAGCCAAGATCCCTCGGGGGCTGGAAACACCATATATTTT. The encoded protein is CASSQDPSGAGNTIYF.

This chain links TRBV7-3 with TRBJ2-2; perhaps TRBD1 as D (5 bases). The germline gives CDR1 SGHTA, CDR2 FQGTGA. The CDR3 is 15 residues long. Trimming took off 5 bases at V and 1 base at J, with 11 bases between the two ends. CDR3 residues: CASSPSGKNTGELFF. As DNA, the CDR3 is TGTGCCAGCAGCCCCTCAGGGAAGAACACCGGGGAGCTGTTTTTT.

CDR3 loop: CSVERVEGGDEQFF. For the CDR3, the DNA is TGCAGCGTTGAAAGAGTGGAGGGAGGCGATGAGCAGTTCTTC. The rearrangement links TRBV29-1 to TRBJ2-1, with D perhaps TRBD2 (6 bases). The CDR3 loop spans 14 amino acids. Germline lookup yields CDR1 SQVTM and CDR2 ANQGSEA. V was shortened by 2 bases and J by 8 bases, with 16 bases between the two germline ends.

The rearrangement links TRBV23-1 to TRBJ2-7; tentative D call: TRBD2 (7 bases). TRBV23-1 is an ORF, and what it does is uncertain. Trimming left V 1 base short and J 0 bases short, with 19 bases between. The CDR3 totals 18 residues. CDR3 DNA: TGCGCCAGCAGTCAATGCCCCAGAACAGGGAGGGGCTCCTACGAGCAGTACTTC. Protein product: CASSQCPRTGRGSYEQYF.

The CDR3, as DNA: TGTGCCAGCAGTTCCGTCGCCAAAAGATCAACCTCACCCCTCCACTTT. This codes for CASSSVAKRSTSPLHF. The chain has TRBV6-5 and TRBJ1-6; D gene unclear. Germline V gene lookup returns CDR1 MNHEY and CDR2 SVGAGI. V shed 4 bases and J shed 10 bases, with 20 bases lying between them. The CDR3 totals 16 residues.

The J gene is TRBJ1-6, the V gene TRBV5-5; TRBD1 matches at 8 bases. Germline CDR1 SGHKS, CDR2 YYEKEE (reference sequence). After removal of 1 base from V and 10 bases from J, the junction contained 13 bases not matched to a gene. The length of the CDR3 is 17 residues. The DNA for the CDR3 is TGTGCCAGCAGCTTGCTTGGACAGGGCGATCGCGGATCACCCCTCCACTTT. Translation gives CASSLLGQGDRGSPLHF.

The CDR3 is CASSLTGGIEAFF. For the CDR3, the DNA is TGTGCCAGCAGCCTAACAGGGGGCATTGAAGCTTTCTTT. The chain employs TRBV7-9 and TRBJ1-1, with 9 positions matching TRBD1. The CDR3 has 13 residues. Per germline, CDR1 SEHNR and CDR2 FQNEAQ (reference sequence). V lost 5 bases and J lost 7; bases outside the gene matches: 5.

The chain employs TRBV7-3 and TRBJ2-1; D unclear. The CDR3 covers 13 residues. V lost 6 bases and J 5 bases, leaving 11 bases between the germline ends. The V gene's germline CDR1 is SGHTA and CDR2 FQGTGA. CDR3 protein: CASRFGQNNEQFF. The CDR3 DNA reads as TGTGCCAGCAGGTTCGGGCAGAACAATGAGCAGTTCTTC.